These T cell receptor beta chains were read from a single sample in a study of blood T cell repertoires in COVID-19. Using immunoSEQ multiplex PCR, the repertoire was profiled, and TCRdb retains in-frame clones only, with some absent. This table holds 180,000 or so clones, 60% to 80% found once. Source material: PBMCs or T cells enriched from blood (not recorded which). These receptors were taken from a man between 60 and 70 years old who had been exposed to COVID-19. CDR3s include the opening cysteine and the closing phenylalanine or tryptophan. Some rows have no size entry. The others give once, few or many, or a class for an expanded clone.

v_call: TRBV9
clone_size: .
j_call: TRBJ2-7
cdr3_aa: CASSVRQGARYEQYF

v_call: TRBV19
clone_size: .
j_call: TRBJ2-1
cdr3_aa: CASSTFGQGNNEQFF

v_call: TRBV7-9
clone_size: .
j_call: TRBJ2-1
cdr3_aa: CASSSKVVEGAYNEQFF

v_call: TRBV7-3
clone_size: few
j_call: TRBJ2-2
cdr3_aa: CASSLLAGVAGELFF

v_call: TRBV18
clone_size: .
j_call: TRBJ2-1
cdr3_aa: CASSISGSSYNEQFF

v_call: TRBV5-4
clone_size: .
j_call: TRBJ1-2
cdr3_aa: CASSLVPGESHTF

v_call: TRBV30
clone_size: once
j_call: TRBJ1-2
cdr3_aa: CAWSVSSSYYGYTF

v_call: TRBV30
clone_size: .
j_call: TRBJ2-1
cdr3_aa: CAWRDYAANEQFF

v_call: TRBV19
clone_size: .
j_call: TRBJ2-1
cdr3_aa: CASSTRGGVGNEQFF

v_call: TRBV28
clone_size: many
j_call: TRBJ2-2
cdr3_aa: CASSPRPGRGSGELFF

v_call: TRBV24-1
clone_size: .
j_call: TRBJ2-3
cdr3_aa: CATSEHGLAALQYF

v_call: TRBV19
clone_size: .
j_call: TRBJ1-2
cdr3_aa: CASSIGTGRGYGYTF